This TCR beta chain is from a study of shared clonotypes between healthy human individuals. This CDR3 has 15 residues. V was clipped by 6 bases and J by 5 bases; unmatched bases: 11. Germline values: CDR1 LGHNA, CDR2 YNFKEQ. Sequencing used immunoSEQ multiplex PCR; TCRdb keeps in-frame clones, though not all of them. This table has some 350,000 clones, around 67% appearing once. The receptor was isolated from a man younger than 45 in good health. The gene calls are TRBV4-2 and TRBJ2-7; 9 positions agree with TRBD2. Sequenced sample: memory CD4+ T cells sorted from blood. Subset reported: CD45RA-negative fraction. Here the CDR3 reads CASSTRGGGRDEQYF. Written as DNA, the CDR3 is TGTGCCAGCAGTACTCGCGGAGGCGGGAGGGACGAGCAGTACTTC.